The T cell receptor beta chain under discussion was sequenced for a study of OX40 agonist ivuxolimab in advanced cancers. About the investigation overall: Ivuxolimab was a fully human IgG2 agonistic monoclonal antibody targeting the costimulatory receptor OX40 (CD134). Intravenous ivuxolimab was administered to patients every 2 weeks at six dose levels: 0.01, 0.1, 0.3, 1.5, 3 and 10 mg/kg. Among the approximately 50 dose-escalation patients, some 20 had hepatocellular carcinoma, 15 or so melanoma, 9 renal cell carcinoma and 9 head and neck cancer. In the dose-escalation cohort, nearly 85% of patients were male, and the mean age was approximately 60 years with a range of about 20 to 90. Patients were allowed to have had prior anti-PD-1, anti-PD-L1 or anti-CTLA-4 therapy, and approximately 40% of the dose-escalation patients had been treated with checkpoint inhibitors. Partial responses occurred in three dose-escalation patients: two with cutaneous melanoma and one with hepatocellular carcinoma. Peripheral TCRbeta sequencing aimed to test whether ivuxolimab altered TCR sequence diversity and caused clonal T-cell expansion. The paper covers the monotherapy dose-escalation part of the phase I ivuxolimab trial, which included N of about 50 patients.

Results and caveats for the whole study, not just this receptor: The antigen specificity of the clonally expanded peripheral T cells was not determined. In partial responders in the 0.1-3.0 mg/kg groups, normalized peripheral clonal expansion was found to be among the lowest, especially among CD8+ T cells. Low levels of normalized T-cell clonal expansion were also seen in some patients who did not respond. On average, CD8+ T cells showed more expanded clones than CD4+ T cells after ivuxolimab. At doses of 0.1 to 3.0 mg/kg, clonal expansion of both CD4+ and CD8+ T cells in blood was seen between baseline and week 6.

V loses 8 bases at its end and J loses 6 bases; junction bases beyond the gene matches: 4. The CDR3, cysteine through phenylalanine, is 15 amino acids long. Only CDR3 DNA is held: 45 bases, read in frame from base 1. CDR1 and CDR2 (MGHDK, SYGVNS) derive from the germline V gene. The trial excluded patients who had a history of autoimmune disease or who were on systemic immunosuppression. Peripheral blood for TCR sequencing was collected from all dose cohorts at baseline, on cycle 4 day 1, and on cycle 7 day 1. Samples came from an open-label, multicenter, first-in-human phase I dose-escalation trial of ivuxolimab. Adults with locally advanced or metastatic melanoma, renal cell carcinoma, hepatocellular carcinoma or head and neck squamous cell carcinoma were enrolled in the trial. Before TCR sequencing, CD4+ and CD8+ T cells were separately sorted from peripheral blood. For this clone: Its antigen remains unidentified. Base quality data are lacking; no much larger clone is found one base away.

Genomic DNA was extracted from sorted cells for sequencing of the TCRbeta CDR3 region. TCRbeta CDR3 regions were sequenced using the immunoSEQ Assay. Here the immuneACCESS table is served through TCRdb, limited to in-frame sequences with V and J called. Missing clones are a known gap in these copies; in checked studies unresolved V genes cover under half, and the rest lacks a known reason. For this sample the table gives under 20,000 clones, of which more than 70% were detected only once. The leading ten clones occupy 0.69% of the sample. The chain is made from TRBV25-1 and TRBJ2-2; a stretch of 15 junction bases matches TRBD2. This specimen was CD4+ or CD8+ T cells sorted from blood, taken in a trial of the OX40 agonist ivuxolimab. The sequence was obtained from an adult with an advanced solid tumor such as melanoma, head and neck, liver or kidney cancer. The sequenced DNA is TGTGCCAGCGGACTAGCGGGGGGGCGTGCCGGGGAGCTGTTTTTT. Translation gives CASGLAGGRAGELFF. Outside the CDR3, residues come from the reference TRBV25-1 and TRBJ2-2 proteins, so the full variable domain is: EADIYQTPRYLVIGTGKKITLECSQTMGHDKMYWYQQDPGMELHLIHYSYGVNSTEKGDLSSESTVSRIRTEHFPLTLESARPSHTSQYLCASGLAGGRAGELFFGEGSRLTVL.